These 14 T cell receptor beta chains were all obtained from the same sample, sequenced in a study of cytomegalovirus exposure and HLA in healthy donors. TCRdb keeps only in-frame clones here, not all; method: immunoSEQ multiplex PCR. The sample consists of under 350,000 clones, 65% to 90% of them appearing once. Source material: PBMCs. Receptor source: a woman aged 18-35 years in good health and CMV-seronegative.

CDR3 sequence: CASRGTETQYF. CDR3 in DNA: TGCGCCAGTCGGGGAACGGAGACCCAGTACTTC. V and J are TRBV5-1 and TRBJ2-5; possibly TRBD2 for D (5 bases). CDR1 is SGHRS and CDR2 is YFSETQ in the germline V gene. The V and J ends lost 8 bases and 5 bases respectively, with 10 bases between them. The CDR3 is 11 amino acids.

A single count supports this clone. This chain connects TRBV6-6 to TRBJ2-1, with 8 bases fitting TRBD1. Germline-derived CDR1 and CDR2 are MNHNY and SVGAGI (reference sequence). This CDR3 comprises 13 residues. Trimming took 6 bases from V and 7 from J; bases not matched to a gene: 5. Here the CDR3 DNA reads TGTGCCAGCAGCCGGACAGGGTCAAATGAGCAGTTCTTC. Protein: CASSRTGSNEQFF.

The chain employs TRBV5-1 and TRBJ2-7; perhaps TRBD1 as D (6 bases). This CDR3 is built from 16 residues. CDR1 and CDR2 (germline): SGHRS, YFSETQ. Trimming pared 4 bases from V and 0 bases from J, leaving 17 bases between. As DNA, the CDR3 is TGCGCCAGCAGCCCTCGGGCACAGGGCGGCTCCTACGAGCAGTACTTC. Translation: CASSPRAQGGSYEQYF.

This chain links TRBV28 with TRBJ1-5, with D maybe TRBD1 (5 bases). Trimming stripped 5 bases from V and 4 bases from J, with 12 bases between. Germline CDR1 is MDHEN and CDR2 is SYDVKM. The CDR3 extends over 14 amino acids. The CDR3: CASSQGLGNQPQHF. In DNA form, the CDR3 reads TGTGCCAGCAGTCAGGGATTGGGAAATCAGCCCCAGCATTTT.

The chain joins TRBV10-3 to TRBJ1-2; TRBD1 matches at 9 bases. The junction had 8 bases not matched to a gene; V was cut back by 9 bases and J by 6 bases. The CDR3 sequence is 13 residues long. Germline V gene data show CDR1 as ENHRY and CDR2 as SYGVKD. For the CDR3, the DNA is TGTGCCATTTTGGGACAGGGAACCAATGGCTACACCTTC. Translation: CAILGQGTNGYTF.

This clone was counted only a few times. The J gene is TRBJ1-5, the V gene TRBV30; 11 positions agree with TRBD1. Trimming removed 4 bases from V and 2 bases from J; junction bases left unmatched: 4. CDR1 and CDR2 (germline): GTSNPN, SVGIG (reference sequence). The CDR3 length is 15 residues. CDR3 DNA sequence: TGTGCCTGGACCCAGGGACAGGGGGGCAATCAGCCCCAGCATTTT. Amino acids: CAWTQGQGGNQPQHF. Full variable domain (rest looked up from reference TRBV30 and TRBJ1-5): SQTIHQWPATLVQPVGSPLSLECTVEGTSNPNLYWYRQAAGRGLQLLFYSVGIGQISSEVPQNLSASRPQDRQFILSSKKLLLSDSGFYLCAWTQGQGGNQPQHFGDGTRLSIL.

This chain uses TRBV5-6 with TRBJ2-7; 8 positions agree with TRBD2. The CDR3 runs 15 residues. V gave up 0 bases and J gave up 2 bases; unmatched junction bases: 4. Germline V gene sequence: CDR1 SGHDT, CDR2 YYEEEE. CDR3 sequence (DNA): TGTGCCAGCAGCTTGGAGGCGGGGGGACCCTACGAGCAGTACTTC. Translating gives CASSLEAGGPYEQYF.

The chain couples TRBV4-1 to TRBJ2-1; 7 bases are shared with TRBD1. Germline V CDR1 and CDR2: MGHRA, YSYEKL. This CDR3 comprises 16 residues. The V gene end was trimmed by 1 base and the J gene end by 8 bases; junction bases not matched to a gene: 11. This CDR3 is CASSQVGDSATYEQFF. CDR3 bases: TGCGCCAGCAGCCAAGTTGGGGACAGTGCTACGTATGAGCAGTTCTTC.

The chain uses TRBV11-3 and TRBJ1-2; 7 bases match TRBD1. Germline loops: CDR1 SGHNT, CDR2 YENEEA. This CDR3 is built from 14 residues. The V and J ends lost 0 bases and 2 bases, in that order; junction bases with no gene match: 0. Written as DNA, the CDR3 is TGTGCCAGCAGCTTAGAGACAGGGAACTATGGCTACACCTTC. It codes for CASSLETGNYGYTF.

The chain has TRBV4-1 and TRBJ1-5; TRBD1 matches at 11 bases. This CDR3 has 16 amino acids. The V gene end was trimmed by 2 bases and the J gene end by 7 bases; junction bases not matched to a gene: 7. CDR1 is MGHRA and CDR2 is YSYEKL in the germline V gene. The CDR3 coding sequence is TGCGCCAGCAGCCAACCCATCGGACAGGGGGCACAGCCCCAGCATTTT. It specifies CASSQPIGQGAQPQHF.

V and J are TRBV30 and TRBJ2-2; 10 nucleotides agree with TRBD2. CDR3 length: 15 amino acids. Germline V gene sequence: CDR1 GTSNPN, CDR2 SVGIG (reference sequence). J was trimmed by 7 bases and V by 3 bases; bases with no gene match: 8. The CDR3 bases are TGTGCCTGGAGAGGGGCTAGCGGGAGTTTCGGGGAGCTGTTTTTT. It encodes CAWRGASGSFGELFF.

The chain joins TRBV6-6 to TRBJ2-7; 9 bases map to TRBD2. V was pared by 5 bases and J by 5 bases, with 1 base of the junction left unmatched. The CDR3 is 12 residues long. Germline CDR1 reads MNHNY; CDR2 reads SVGAGI (reference sequence). In DNA, the CDR3 is TGTGCCAGCAGTGCGGGAGGGCACGAGCAGTACTTC. It encodes CASSAGGHEQYF.

The count of this clone is one. This chain uses TRBV13 with TRBJ2-1; no firm D call. The germline CDR1 and CDR2 sequences are PRHDT and FYEKMQ (reference sequence). V shed 2 bases and J shed 10 bases, with 12 bases lying between them. This CDR3 contains 13 residues. Here the CDR3 reads CASSLSSRWEQFF. The CDR3 DNA is TGTGCCAGCAGCTTATCGTCTCGGTGGGAGCAGTTCTTC.

This chain joins TRBV4-1 and TRBJ2-3; D gene uncertain. The V gene lost 0 bases and the J gene lost 6 bases, with 7 bases spanning the gap. CDR1 is MGHRA, CDR2 YSYEKL, per germline. The CDR3 covers 13 residues. The CDR3 DNA is TGCGCCAGCAGCCAAGATCGGAGCGATACGCAGTATTTT. Encoded protein: CASSQDRSDTQYF.